The present TCR beta chain was sequenced within a study of blood T cell repertoires in COVID-19. Whole-study context: There were acute and convalescent COVID-19 samples, and they came from the United States, Italy and Spain. In each case, the material was cDNA or gDNA derived from T cells, B-cell-depleted T cells, or PBMCs.

Only in-frame clones appear in the TCRdb table, and some are missing; sequencing was by immunoSEQ multiplex PCR. The sample yields 150,000 to 200,000 clones, more than 80% seen once. CDR1 is SGHDN, CDR2 FVKESK, per germline. Trimming at V came to 1 base and at J to 14 bases, leaving 2 bases not matched to a gene. The CDR3 extends over 12 amino acids. The sequenced material came from peripheral blood. The sequence was collected from a woman aged 55-69 years with acute or convalescent COVID-19. The chain combines TRBV14 with TRBJ2-1; the match to TRBD2 covers 10 bases. In DNA, the CDR3 is TGTGCCAGCAGCCAAGTCAGCGGGAGGGAGTTCTTC. This codes for CASSQVSGREFF.